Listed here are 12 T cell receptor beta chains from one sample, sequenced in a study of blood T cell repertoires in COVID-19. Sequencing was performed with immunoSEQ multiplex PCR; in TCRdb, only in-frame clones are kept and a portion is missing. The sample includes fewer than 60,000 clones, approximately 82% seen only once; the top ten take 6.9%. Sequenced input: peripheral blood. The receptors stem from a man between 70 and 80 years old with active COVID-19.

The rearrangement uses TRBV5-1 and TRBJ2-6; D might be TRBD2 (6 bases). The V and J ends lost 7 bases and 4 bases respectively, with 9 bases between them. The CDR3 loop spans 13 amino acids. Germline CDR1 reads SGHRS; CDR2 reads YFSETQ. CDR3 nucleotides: TGCGCCAGCCGGGAGTCCGGGGCCAACGTCCTGACTTTC. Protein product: CASRESGANVLTF.

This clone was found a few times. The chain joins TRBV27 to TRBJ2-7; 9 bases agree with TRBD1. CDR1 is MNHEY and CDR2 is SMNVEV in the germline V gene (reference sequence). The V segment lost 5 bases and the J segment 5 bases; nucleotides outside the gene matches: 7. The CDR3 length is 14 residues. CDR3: CASSHWDRVNEQYF. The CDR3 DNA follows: TGTGCCAGCAGTCATTGGGACAGGGTAAACGAGCAGTACTTC.

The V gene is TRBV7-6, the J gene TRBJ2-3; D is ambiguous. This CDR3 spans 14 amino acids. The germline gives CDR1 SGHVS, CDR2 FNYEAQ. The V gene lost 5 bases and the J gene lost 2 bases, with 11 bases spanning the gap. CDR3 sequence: CASSPAHFTDTQYF. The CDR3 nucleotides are TGTGCCAGCAGCCCAGCGCACTTCACAGATACGCAGTATTTT.

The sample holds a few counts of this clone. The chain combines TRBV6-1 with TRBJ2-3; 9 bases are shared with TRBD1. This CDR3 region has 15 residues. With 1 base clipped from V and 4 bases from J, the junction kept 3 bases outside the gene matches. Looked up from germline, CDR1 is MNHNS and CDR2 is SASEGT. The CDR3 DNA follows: TGTGCCAGCAGTGAAGGGGGACAGGGCGCAGATACGCAGTATTTT. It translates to CASSEGGQGADTQYF.

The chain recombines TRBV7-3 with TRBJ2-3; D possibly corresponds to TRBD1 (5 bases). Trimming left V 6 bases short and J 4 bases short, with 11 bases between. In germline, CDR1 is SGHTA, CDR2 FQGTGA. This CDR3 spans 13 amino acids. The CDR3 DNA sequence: TGTGCCAGCAGTCCCTGGGGCCCAGATACGCAGTATTTT. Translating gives CASSPWGPDTQYF.

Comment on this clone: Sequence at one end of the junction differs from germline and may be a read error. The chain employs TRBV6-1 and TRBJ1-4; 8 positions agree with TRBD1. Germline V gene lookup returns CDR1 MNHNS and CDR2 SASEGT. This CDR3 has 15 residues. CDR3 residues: CASSEGRTGFEKLFF. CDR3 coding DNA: TGTGCCAGCAGCGAAGGGAGGACAGGGTTTGAAAAACTGTTTTTT.

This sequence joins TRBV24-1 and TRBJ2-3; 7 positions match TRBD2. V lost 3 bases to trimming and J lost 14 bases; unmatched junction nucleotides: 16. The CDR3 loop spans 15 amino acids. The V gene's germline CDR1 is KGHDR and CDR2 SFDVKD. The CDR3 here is CATSDPRTSVGPVYF. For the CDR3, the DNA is TGTGCCACCAGTGATCCCAGGACTAGTGTGGGCCCGGTGTATTTT.

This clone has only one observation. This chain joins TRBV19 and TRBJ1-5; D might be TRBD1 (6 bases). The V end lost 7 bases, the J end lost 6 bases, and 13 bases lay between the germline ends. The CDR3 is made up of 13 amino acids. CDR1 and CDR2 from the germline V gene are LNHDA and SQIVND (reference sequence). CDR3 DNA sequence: TGTGCCAGTATGGGCCAGGGGCGTCAGCCCCAGCATTTT. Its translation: CASMGQGRQPQHF.

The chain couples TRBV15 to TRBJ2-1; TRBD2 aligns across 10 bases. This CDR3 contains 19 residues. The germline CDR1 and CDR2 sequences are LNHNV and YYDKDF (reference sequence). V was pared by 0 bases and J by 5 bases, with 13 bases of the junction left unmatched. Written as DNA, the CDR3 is TGTGCCACCAGCAGAGATCTAGAGCTAGCGGGGGCCCCCCACAATGAGCAGTTCTTC. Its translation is CATSRDLELAGAPHNEQFF.

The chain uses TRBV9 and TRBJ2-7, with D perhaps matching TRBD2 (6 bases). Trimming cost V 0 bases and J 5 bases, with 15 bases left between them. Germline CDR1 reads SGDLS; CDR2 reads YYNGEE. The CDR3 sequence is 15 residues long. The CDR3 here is CASSVGAGFQNEQYF. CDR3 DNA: TGTGCCAGCAGCGTAGGGGCGGGGTTCCAGAACGAGCAGTACTTC.

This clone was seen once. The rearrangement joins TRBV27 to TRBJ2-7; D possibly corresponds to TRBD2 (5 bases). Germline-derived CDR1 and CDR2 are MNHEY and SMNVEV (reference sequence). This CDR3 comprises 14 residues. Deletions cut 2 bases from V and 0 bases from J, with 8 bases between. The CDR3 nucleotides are TGTGCCAGCAGTTTACTGGCGGGCTCCTACGAGCAGTACTTC. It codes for CASSLLAGSYEQYF.

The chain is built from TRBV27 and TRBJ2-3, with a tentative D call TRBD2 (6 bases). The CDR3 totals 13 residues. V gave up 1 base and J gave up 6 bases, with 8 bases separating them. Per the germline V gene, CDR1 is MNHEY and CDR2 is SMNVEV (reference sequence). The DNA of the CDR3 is TGTGCCAGCAGTTTATTGCTAGCGGATACGCAGTATTTT. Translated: CASSLLLADTQYF.